This T cell receptor (beta chain) appears in the sequencing data of a study of identical twins. Broader study findings: Conclusions were based on cross-sectional statistical analysis, without following the same donors. Excess sharing between twins was weaker in beta out-of-frame sequences. Models underpredicted monozygotic twin sharing of out-of-frame TCR alpha. Out-of-frame alpha sequences shared by twins showed excess low generation probability.

The length of the CDR3 is 15 residues. Germline V lookup: CDR1 MNHNS, CDR2 SASEGT. V dropped 8 bases and J dropped 6; count of bases not matched to a gene: 11. For this clonotype: What it binds is not known.

In TCRdb, the 5' RACE reads were re-called with MiXCR into one record per CDR3 protein. The sample records 200,000 to 250,000 distinct CDR3 sequences, about 7.5% being singletons. A further study also used this sample, focusing on yellow fever vaccine responses in identical twins.

The chain couples TRBV6-1 to TRBJ2-2; 8 bases are shared with TRBD1. The sample consisted of CD8+ T cells sorted from blood. This clonotype originated in a woman aged 18-30 years in good health. The DNA of the CDR3 is TGTGCCAGCGAGATAGACAGGGGATTTTCCGGGGAGCTGTTTTTT. Translating it yields CASEIDRGFSGELFF.